This T cell receptor beta chain was obtained from a study of molecular identifiers for immune sequencing clone quantification. Looking at the study overall: RNA, taken in replicates from approximately 20,000 or 100,000 naive CD8 cells, was split five ways, with four sequenced.

CDR3 length: 16 amino acids. J gave up 0 bases and V 0 bases, and 2 bases lay outside the gene matches. Germline V CDR1 and CDR2: SGDLS, YYNGEE. Both previously described methods and listed TCR primers were employed to make bulk TCR libraries. TCRdb reanalysed the PCR reads using MiXCR and keeps one entry per CDR3 protein. This sample has some 100,000 distinct CDR3 sequences, with roughly 38% found just once. The chain carries TRBV9 and TRBJ2-4, with TRBD1 identical over 8 bases. The sequencing input was naive CD8+ T cells from blood, with Jurkat cell RNA spiked in. This sample's subset: FACS-sorted CD8+CD4-CCR7+CD45RA+ naive T cells. This receptor was taken from a human donor in good health. Some libraries in this study had Jurkat cell RNA spiked in. The CDR3 loop reads CASSVAGGLAKNIQYF. The CDR3 coding sequence is TGTGCCAGCAGCGTAGCAGGGGGCTTAGCCAAAAACATTCAGTACTTC.